The 29 T cell receptor beta chains given below trace back to one sample, sequenced in a study of cytomegalovirus exposure and HLA in healthy donors. It was with 60 Vbeta and 13 Jbeta primers that the PCR ran. The data were produced by immunoSEQ multiplex PCR, yet TCRdb's version contains in-frame clones alone and is incomplete. This repertoire shows 95,000 to 150,000 clones, approximately 73% found once; its top ten account for under 5.5%. Input material: PBMCs. These receptors were taken from a man aged 60-69 years in good health and CMV-seropositive.

The V gene is TRBV5-1, the J gene TRBJ2-3; 10 nucleotides line up with TRBD2. J was trimmed by 1 base and V by 3 bases; bases with no gene match: 8. This CDR3 contains 17 residues. CDR1 is SGHRS and CDR2 is YFSETQ in the germline V gene. As DNA, the CDR3 is TGCGCCAGCAGCTCCGAGCGGGGGGGCCCGGGCACAGATACGCAGTATTTT. Translated, it gives CASSSERGGPGTDTQYF.

Comments on this clone: The same CDR3 is also encoded by other DNA sequences in this sample. This chain uses TRBV7-8 with TRBJ2-2, with 9 bases matching TRBD1. V lost 1 base and J lost 6; bases outside the gene matches: 6. Per the germline V gene, CDR1 is SGHVS and CDR2 is FQNEAQ. This CDR3 has 16 residues. The CDR3 here is CASSLVGQGIPGELFF. The CDR3 region has the DNA TGTGCCAGCAGCTTAGTTGGACAGGGGATTCCCGGGGAGCTGTTTTTT.

This clone occurred a few times. The CDR3 loop reads CASSLVGGPLGEQYF. Written as DNA, the CDR3 is TGTGCCAGCAGTTTAGTCGGGGGGCCCCTCGGCGAGCAGTACTTC. The rearrangement uses TRBV27 and TRBJ2-7, with D possibly being TRBD2 (7 bases). The V gene's germline CDR1 is MNHEY and CDR2 SMNVEV (reference sequence). The CDR3 is made up of 15 amino acids. V gave up 2 bases and J gave up 6 bases, with 17 bases separating them.

This rearrangement joins TRBV7-8 to TRBJ2-4; D may be TRBD2 (6 bases). This CDR3 comprises 16 residues. The V end was cut by 2 bases, the J end by 1 base, with 12 bases between. Germline assignment: CDR1 SGHVS and CDR2 FQNEAQ. CDR3 amino acids: CASSLRLVLAKNIQYF. The CDR3 region has the DNA TGTGCCAGCAGCTTACGACTAGTATTGGCCAAAAACATTCAGTACTTC.

The rearrangement joins TRBV29-1 to TRBJ1-4; 8 positions agree with TRBD1. The trim removed 4 bases at V and 8 bases at J, leaving 9 bases unmatched. The germline gives CDR1 SQVTM, CDR2 ANQGSEA. The CDR3 contains 14 residues. The CDR3 region has the DNA TGCAGCGTTGTAATCAGGGGGCTGGGAGAAAAACTGTTTTTT. Translated: CSVVIRGLGEKLFF.

The V call is TRBV7-3, the J call TRBJ2-1, with 8 bases fitting TRBD1. The CDR3 length is 13 residues. Germline assignment: CDR1 SGHTA and CDR2 FQGTGA. Germline trimming cut 5 bases from V and 5 bases from J; bases unmatched to any gene: 2. In nucleotides, the CDR3 is TGTGCCAGCAGCATGGACAGGGACAATGAGCAGTTCTTC. It is translated as CASSMDRDNEQFF. Looking up the rest from reference TRBV7-3 and TRBJ2-1 gives the full variable domain: GAGVSQTPSNKVTEKGKYVELRCDPISGHTALYWYRQSLGQGPEFLIYFQGTGAADDSGLPNDRFFAVRPEGSVSTLKIQRTERGDSAVYLCASSMDRDNEQFFGPGTRLTVL.

CDR3 sequence (DNA): TGTGCCAGCAGCCAAGGCAGAAATAATTCACCCCTCCACTTT. Translating gives CASSQGRNNSPLHF. The chain employs TRBV4-2 and TRBJ1-6, with D unresolved. The germline CDR1 and CDR2 sequences are LGHNA and YNFKEQ. The CDR3 covers 14 residues. Trimming took 1 base from V and 5 from J, leaving 6 bases between them.

The chain has TRBV5-5 and TRBJ1-6, with D possibly TRBD1 on 6 matching bases. From germline, CDR1 is SGHKS and CDR2 YYEKEE (reference sequence). There are 14 residues in the CDR3. Trimming shortened V by 5 bases and J by 9 bases, and 15 bases separated the two germline ends. The CDR3 spells CASRSQGSGSPLHF. The CDR3, as DNA: TGTGCCAGCAGATCCCAGGGGTCCGGTTCACCCCTCCACTTT.

The chain joins TRBV10-3 to TRBJ1-1; D is uncertain. The germline CDR1 and CDR2 sequences are ENHRY and SYGVKD. Trimming took 2 bases from V and 1 from J, leaving 5 bases between them. The CDR3 consists of 13 residues. The CDR3 spells CAISETPNTEAFF. CDR3 sequence (DNA): TGTGCCATCAGTGAGACACCGAACACTGAAGCTTTCTTT.

The rearrangement joins TRBV14 to TRBJ2-7, with 9 bases identical to TRBD1. V lost 3 bases and J lost 9; bases outside the gene matches: 12. This CDR3 comprises 15 residues. CDR1 SGHDN and CDR2 FVKESK come from the germline V gene. The CDR3, as DNA: TGTGCCAGCAGCCACCCCTCTATGACAGGGGGACGGCAGTACTTC. Its translation: CASSHPSMTGGRQYF.

This chain uses TRBV5-4 with TRBJ1-6; TRBD1 matches 9 bases. This CDR3 spans 14 amino acids. Germline V gene lookup returns CDR1 SGHNT and CDR2 YYREEE (reference sequence). The J segment lost 7 bases and the V segment lost 3 bases, leaving 2 bases of the junction unmatched. The CDR3 spells CASSWDRDNSPLHF. In DNA form, the CDR3 reads TGTGCCAGCAGCTGGGACAGGGACAATTCACCCCTCCACTTT.

J is TRBJ1-1 and V is TRBV2; D is possibly TRBD1 (5 bases). V gave up 8 bases and J gave up 0 bases, with 10 bases separating them. The CDR3 loop spans 13 amino acids. Per germline, CDR1 SNHLY and CDR2 FYNNEI. The CDR3 DNA reads as TGTGCCAGCGGTCGACAGATGAACACTGAAGCTTTCTTT. It translates to CASGRQMNTEAFF.

V and J are TRBV2 and TRBJ1-1; D unresolved. The CDR3 covers 12 residues. Germline CDR1 is SNHLY and CDR2 is FYNNEI. V lost 7 bases and J 6 bases, leaving 12 bases between the germline ends. CDR3 region: CASNGNPAEAFF. CDR3 bases: TGTGCCAGCAACGGGAACCCCGCTGAAGCTTTCTTT. Full variable domain (remainder filled in from reference TRBV2 and TRBJ1-1): EPEVTQTPSHQVTQMGQEVILRCVPISNHLYFYWYRQILGQKVEFLVSFYNNEISEKSEIFDDQFSVERPDGSNFTLKIRSTKLEDSAMYFCASNGNPAEAFFGQGTRLTVV.

This clone has more than one count but fewer than ten. The rearrangement joins TRBV30 to TRBJ1-3; no clear D. Germline loops: CDR1 GTSNPN, CDR2 SVGIG (reference sequence). CDR3 length: 20 residues. Trimming took 0 bases from V and 4 from J, leaving 28 bases between them. CDR3 sequence reads: CAWSVPGSTFFRMEGNTIYF. For the CDR3, the DNA is TGTGCCTGGAGTGTACCGGGTTCTACATTTTTTCGAATGGAAGGAAACACCATATATTTT.

The chain has TRBV2 and TRBJ1-2, with D perhaps TRBD1 (5 bases). Trimming took 5 bases from V and 8 from J, leaving 15 bases between them. Germline CDR1 and CDR2: SNHLY and FYNNEI. The CDR3 covers 13 residues. The CDR3 spells CASSIGRRDGYTF. In DNA, the CDR3 is TGTGCCAGCAGTATAGGACGGAGGGACGGCTACACCTTC.

The chain employs TRBV19 and TRBJ2-2; 12 nucleotides align to TRBD2. Germline V gene sequence: CDR1 LNHDA, CDR2 SQIVND (reference sequence). The CDR3 has 16 residues. With V trimmed by 4 bases and J by 5 bases, 5 bases remained unmatched. Here the CDR3 reads CASSRIGTSGTGELFF. In DNA, the CDR3 is TGTGCCAGTAGTAGAATTGGGACTAGCGGGACCGGGGAGCTGTTTTTT.

V gene TRBV14 combines with J gene TRBJ2-7; 11 bases are a match to TRBD1. Germline CDR1 reads SGHDN; CDR2 reads FVKESK. CDR3 size: 15 residues. J was trimmed by 10 bases and V by 3 bases; bases with no gene match: 11. Here the CDR3 DNA reads TGTGCCAGCAGCCAGAACTCCCCATGGACAGGGGGCCAGTACTTC. Its protein product is CASSQNSPWTGGQYF.

The chain carries TRBV6-5 and TRBJ2-1, with D perhaps matching TRBD2 (6 bases). Per the germline V gene, CDR1 is MNHEY and CDR2 is SVGAGI. The CDR3 runs 13 residues. V gave up 5 bases and J gave up 10 bases, with 15 bases separating them. CDR3 DNA: TGTGCCAGCAGTAAAGGACCGGGGAGGGAGCAGTTCTTC. Its translation: CASSKGPGREQFF.

The table lists this clone with a few counts. The chain joins TRBV29-1 to TRBJ2-5; D unresolved. The CDR3 runs to 14 residues. Germline CDR1 and CDR2: SQVTM and ANQGSEA. The germline V and J ends were trimmed by 0 bases and 7 bases, with 15 bases remaining between them. CDR3 nucleotide sequence: TGCAGCGTTGAAGAGCAGAGTGCACAGTGGACCCAGTACTTC. It yields the protein CSVEEQSAQWTQYF.

V is TRBV6-4 and J is TRBJ1-6; D is unresolved. Trimming cost V 6 bases and J 4 bases, with 7 bases left between them. There are 13 residues in the CDR3. From germline, CDR1 is MRHNA and CDR2 SNTAGT. Written as DNA, the CDR3 is TGTGCCAGCAGACAAGATTATAATTCACCCCTCCACTTT. This sequence encodes CASRQDYNSPLHF.

The chain recombines TRBV27 with TRBJ1-1; D is uncertain. CDR1 and CDR2 (germline): MNHEY, SMNVEV (reference sequence). The V end was cut by 0 bases, the J end by 11 bases, with 7 bases between. The CDR3 is made up of 11 amino acids. CDR3 sequence: CASSLSRGAFF. The CDR3 DNA follows: TGTGCCAGCAGTTTATCGAGAGGGGCTTTCTTT.

The V gene is TRBV27, the J gene TRBJ2-2, with a possible D match to TRBD1 (6 bases). Germline V gene sequence: CDR1 MNHEY, CDR2 SMNVEV (reference sequence). Trimming took 2 bases from V and 6 from J, leaving 13 bases between them. The CDR3 length is 15 residues. DNA of the CDR3: TGTGCCAGCAGTTTAACGGACAGTCTCGCCGGGGAGCTGTTTTTT. Translation: CASSLTDSLAGELFF.

J is TRBJ2-1 and V is TRBV19; 8 bases line up with TRBD2. From germline, CDR1 is LNHDA and CDR2 SQIVND (reference sequence). This CDR3 region has 14 residues. The V gene end was trimmed by 6 bases and the J gene end by 4 bases; junction bases not matched to a gene: 5. The CDR3 here is CASSSGGKYNEQFF. The CDR3 DNA sequence: TGTGCCAGTAGCAGCGGGGGAAAGTACAATGAGCAGTTCTTC.

Only one count was recorded for this clone. The rearrangement uses TRBV5-1 and TRBJ2-5, with TRBD2 identical over 10 bases. This CDR3 is built from 17 residues. The V gene's germline CDR1 is SGHRS and CDR2 YFSETQ. The trim removed 0 bases at V and 1 base at J, leaving 6 bases unmatched. CDR3 in DNA: TGCGCCAGCAGCTTGGATAGGAGCGGGGGGGCCCAAGAGACCCAGTACTTC. Translating it yields CASSLDRSGGAQETQYF.

The gene calls are TRBV7-9 and TRBJ2-5, with 8 bases that match TRBD1. The CDR3 consists of 15 residues. Trimming cost V 0 bases and J 5 bases; bases outside gene matches: 5. The germline CDR1 and CDR2 sequences are SEHNR and FQNEAQ (reference sequence). CDR3 sequence reads: CASSLAGDRIETQYF. The DNA of the CDR3 is TGTGCCAGCAGCTTAGCGGGGGACAGGATCGAGACCCAGTACTTC.

The chain joins TRBV25-1 to TRBJ2-7; 8 bases align to TRBD1. The CDR3 is made up of 16 amino acids. Germline-derived CDR1 and CDR2 are MGHDK and SYGVNS. Losses at the gene ends were 3 bases for V and 4 bases for J; bases not matched to a gene: 11. CDR3 coding DNA: TGTGCCAGCAGTGATAGCAGGGGGGACAGGAGTTACGAGCAGTACTTC. It specifies CASSDSRGDRSYEQYF.

This chain connects TRBV5-1 to TRBJ1-2; D is unclear. Germline CDR1 and CDR2: SGHRS and YFSETQ. The CDR3 spans 15 residues. Trimming cost V 4 bases and J 0 bases, with 13 bases left between them. CDR3 protein: CASSAPEATNYGYTF. The CDR3 DNA reads as TGCGCCAGCAGCGCGCCAGAGGCCACTAACTATGGCTACACCTTC.

The chain combines TRBV28 with TRBJ2-7; a possible D gene is TRBD1 (6 bases). Trimming shortened V by 7 bases and J by 9 bases, and 25 bases separated the two germline ends. Germline CDR1 is MDHEN and CDR2 is SYDVKM. This CDR3 has 15 residues. CDR3 coding DNA: TGTGCCAGCACCCCGTCCGGGACACGGGCCATGGGGCAGTACTTC. It encodes CASTPSGTRAMGQYF.

The chain combines TRBV21-1 with TRBJ2-7; the table gives TRBD2 as D, unverified against the DNA. TRBV21-1 is tagged as a pseudogene. This CDR3 region has 15 residues. In nucleotides, the CDR3 is TGTGCCAGCAGCAAAGAAAGGCGGAGTTCCTACGAGCAGTACTTC. Protein product: CASSKERRSSYEQYF.